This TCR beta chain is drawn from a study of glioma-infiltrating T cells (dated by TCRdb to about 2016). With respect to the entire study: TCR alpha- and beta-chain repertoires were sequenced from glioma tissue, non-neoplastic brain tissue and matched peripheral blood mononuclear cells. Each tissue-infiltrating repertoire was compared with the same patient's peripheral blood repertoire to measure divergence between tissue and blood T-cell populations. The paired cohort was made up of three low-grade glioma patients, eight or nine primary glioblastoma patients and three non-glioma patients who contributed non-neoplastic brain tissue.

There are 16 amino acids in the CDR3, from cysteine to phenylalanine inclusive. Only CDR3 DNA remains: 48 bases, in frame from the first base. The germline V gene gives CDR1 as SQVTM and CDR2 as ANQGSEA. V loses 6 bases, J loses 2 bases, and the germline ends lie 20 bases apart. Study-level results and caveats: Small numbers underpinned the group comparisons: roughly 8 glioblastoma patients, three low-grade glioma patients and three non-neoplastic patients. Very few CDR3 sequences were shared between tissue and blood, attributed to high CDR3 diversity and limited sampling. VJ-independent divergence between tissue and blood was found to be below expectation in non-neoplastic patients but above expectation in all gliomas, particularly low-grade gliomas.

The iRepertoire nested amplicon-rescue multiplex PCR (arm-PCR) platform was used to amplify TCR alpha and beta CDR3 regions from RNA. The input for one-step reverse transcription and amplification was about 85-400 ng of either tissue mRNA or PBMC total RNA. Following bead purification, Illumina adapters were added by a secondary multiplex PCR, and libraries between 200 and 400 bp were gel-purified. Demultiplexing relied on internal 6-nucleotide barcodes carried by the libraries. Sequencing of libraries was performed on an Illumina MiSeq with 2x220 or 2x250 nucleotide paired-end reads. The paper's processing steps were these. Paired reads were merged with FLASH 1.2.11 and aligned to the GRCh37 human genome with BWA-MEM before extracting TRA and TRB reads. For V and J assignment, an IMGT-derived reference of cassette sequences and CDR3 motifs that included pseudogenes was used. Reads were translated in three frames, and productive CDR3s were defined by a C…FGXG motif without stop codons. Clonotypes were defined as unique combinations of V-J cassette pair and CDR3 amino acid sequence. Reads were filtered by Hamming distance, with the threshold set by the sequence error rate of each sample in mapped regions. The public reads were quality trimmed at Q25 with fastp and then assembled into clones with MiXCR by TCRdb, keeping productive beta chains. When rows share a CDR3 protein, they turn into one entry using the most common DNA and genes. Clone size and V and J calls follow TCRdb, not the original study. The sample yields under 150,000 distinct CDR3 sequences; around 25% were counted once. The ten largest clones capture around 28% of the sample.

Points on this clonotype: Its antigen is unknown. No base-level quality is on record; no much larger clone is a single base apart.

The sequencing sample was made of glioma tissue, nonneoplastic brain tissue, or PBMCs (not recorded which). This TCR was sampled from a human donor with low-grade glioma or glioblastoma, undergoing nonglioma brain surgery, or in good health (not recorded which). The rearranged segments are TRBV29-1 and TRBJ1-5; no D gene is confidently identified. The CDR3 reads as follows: CSVALGVRGGNQPQHF. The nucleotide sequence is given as TGCAGCGTCGCCCTTGGTGTCCGGGGAGGCAATCAGCCCCAGCATTTT.